These T cell receptor beta chains were read from a single sample in a study of cytomegalovirus exposure and HLA in healthy donors. The method was immunoSEQ multiplex PCR; TCRdb's version includes in-frame clones alone and lacks a portion of them. The sample consists of roughly 200,000 clones, 70% to 80% of them appearing once. Sequencing used PBMCs. These receptors all stem from a woman aged 55 to 70 in good health and CMV-seropositive. The conserved cysteine and the conserved F or W are not part of the CDR3 here.

j_gene: TRBJ2-3
len: 13
v_gene: TRBV9
CDR3aa: ASSPRTGGTDTQY

j_gene: TRBJ2-7
len: 13
v_gene: TRBV4-1
CDR3aa: ASSQEGGTAYEQY

j_gene: TRBJ2-2
len: 12
v_gene: TRBV5-1
CDR3aa: ASSLGGTTGELF

j_gene: TRBJ2-1
len: 13
v_gene: TRBV6-1
CDR3aa: ASTFRGGGYNEQF

j_gene: TRBJ1-2
len: 11
v_gene: TRBV19
CDR3aa: ASTLTGAYGYT

j_gene: TRBJ1-1
len: 12
v_gene: TRBV18
CDR3aa: ASSQQTANTEAF

j_gene: TRBJ2-2
len: 14
v_gene: TRBV4-3
CDR3aa: ASSQGRGANTGELF

j_gene: TRBJ1-6
len: 14
v_gene: TRBV4-3
CDR3aa: ASSQGRASYNSPLH

j_gene: TRBJ2-2
len: 11
v_gene: TRBV18
CDR3aa: ASSPQGSGELF

j_gene: TRBJ1-1
len: 10
v_gene: TRBV6-1
CDR3aa: ATNMGRTEAF

j_gene: TRBJ2-1
len: 14
v_gene: TRBV4-2
CDR3aa: ASSQDLGRPHNEQF